Given below is one T cell receptor beta chain in context. Its target is unknown. The ends lost 0 bases at V and 5 bases at J; junction bases unmatched: 6. CDR3 length: 16 amino acids. The V gene's germline CDR1 is LGHNA and CDR2 YNFKEQ. The data derive from a study of beta chain features in type 1 diabetes. Expressed TCRB transcripts got sequenced, as all isolated RNA was reverse transcribed. The protocol was immunoSEQ multiplex PCR, while the TCRdb copy is restricted to in-frame clones and leaves out a portion. The repertoire holds hundreds of thousands of clones, with approximately 16% as singletons. Findings of the study overall: TCRB CDR3 length was moderately but significantly reduced in all four CD4+ subsets of Type 1 diabetes patients.

Source material: naive CD4+ T cells from blood. J is TRBJ2-3 and V is TRBV4-2; 9 bases are a match to TRBD2. The clonotype was recovered from a man in his late teens or twenties with type 1 diabetes. In DNA, the CDR3 is TGTGCCAGCAGCCAAGATTTAGCGGGAGTAGGAGATACGCAGTATTTT. Translating it yields CASSQDLAGVGDTQYF.